The 3 T cell receptor beta chains given below trace back to one sample, sequenced in a study of blood T cell repertoires in COVID-19. The table came from immunoSEQ multiplex PCR; TCRdb's copy has only in-frame clones and leaves some out. The table has some 40,000 clones, just under 70% seen once. Sequencing was done on a sample of peripheral blood. The receptors here all came from a man aged 80 or over with acute or convalescent COVID-19.

CDR3 sequence reads: CAISESGADGYTF. The DNA of the CDR3 is TGTGCCATCAGTGAGTCAGGGGCAGATGGCTACACCTTC. V and J are TRBV10-3 and TRBJ1-2; TRBD1 is a possible D gene (5 bases). Germline values: CDR1 ENHRY, CDR2 SYGVKD. This CDR3 comprises 13 residues. Trimming took off 0 bases at V and 6 bases at J, with 8 bases between the two ends.

A few counts support this clone. The chain recombines TRBV5-1 with TRBJ1-2; the D gene is possibly TRBD1 (5 bases). V lost 0 bases to trimming and J lost 6 bases, with 15 bases between them. The length of the CDR3 is 15 residues. Germline-derived CDR1 and CDR2 are SGHRS and YFSETQ. Written as DNA, the CDR3 is TGCGCCAGCAGCTTGGTTTATGCAGGGACTGATGGCTACACCTTC. Translated: CASSLVYAGTDGYTF.

The chain joins TRBV27 to TRBJ2-1, with 16 bases fitting TRBD2. This CDR3 is 18 amino acids long. J gave up 4 bases and V 6 bases, and 9 bases lay outside the gene matches. Per the germline V gene, CDR1 is MNHEY and CDR2 is SMNVEV (reference sequence). CDR3 loop: CASSPGTSGRAGYNEQFF. CDR3 coding DNA: TGTGCCAGCAGCCCCGGGACTAGCGGGAGGGCCGGGTACAATGAGCAGTTCTTC.